These 31 T cell receptor beta chains originate from one sample sequenced in a study of control samples from healthy donors and cancer patients. This table comes from immunoSEQ multiplex PCR, and its TCRdb copy is limited to in-frame clones, with some not included. The data show 35,000 to 50,000 clones, with approximately 94% seen just once and 20% to 30% held by the top ten. What was sequenced was blood. The origin of the receptors is a man aged 60 to 69 in good health.

The chain joins TRBV5-4 to TRBJ1-4, with TRBD1 matching 9 bases. This CDR3 is built from 16 residues. Per the germline V gene, CDR1 is SGHNT and CDR2 is YYREEE (reference sequence). Trimming at V came to 4 bases and at J to 8 bases, leaving 12 bases not matched to a gene. The chain's CDR3 is CASSDYFTGGLEKLFF. The CDR3 DNA follows: TGTGCCAGCAGCGATTACTTCACAGGGGGCCTCGAAAAACTGTTTTTT.

This rearrangement joins TRBV4-1 to TRBJ1-5; D is ambiguous. The CDR3 loop spans 17 amino acids. The germline CDR1 and CDR2 sequences are MGHRA and YSYEKL. Trimming cost V 0 bases and J 5 bases, with 17 bases left between them. CDR3 amino acids: CASSQDETGSSHQPQHF. CDR3 nucleotides: TGCGCCAGCAGCCAAGATGAAACCGGGTCTTCTCATCAGCCCCAGCATTTT.

The V call is TRBV6-5, the J call TRBJ1-5; D ambiguous. The CDR3 contains 15 residues. The V end lost 0 bases, the J end lost 3 bases, and 9 bases lay between the germline ends. Germline CDR1 and CDR2: MNHEY and SVGAGI. Written as DNA, the CDR3 is TGTGCCAGCAGTTACTCGAGCAGCAACAATCAGCCCCAGCATTTT. Its protein product is CASSYSSSNNQPQHF.

The V gene is TRBV11-1, the J gene TRBJ2-7, with TRBD2 as a possible D gene (6 bases). Germline loops: CDR1 SGHAT, CDR2 FQDESV (reference sequence). CDR3 size: 14 residues. The V end lost 1 base, the J end lost 3 bases, and 10 bases lay between the germline ends. Here the CDR3 reads CASSLVRGNYEQYF. Written as DNA, the CDR3 is TGTGCCAGCAGCTTAGTTCGCGGGAACTACGAGCAGTACTTC.

The chain recombines TRBV7-9 with TRBJ2-3, with 7 bases identical to TRBD2. The CDR3 contains 15 residues. Losses at the gene ends were 3 bases for V and 6 bases for J; bases not matched to a gene: 9. Germline V gives CDR1 SEHNR, CDR2 FQNEAQ (reference sequence). CDR3 coding DNA: TGTGCCAGCAGCTTGTGGGGGAGCGGGATTGATACGCAGTATTTT. It is translated as CASSLWGSGIDTQYF.

The chain has TRBV30 and TRBJ1-6; D gene unclear. The CDR3 is 16 residues long. Trimming pared 0 bases from V and 0 bases from J, leaving 9 bases between. Germline lookup yields CDR1 GTSNPN and CDR2 SVGIG (reference sequence). DNA of the CDR3: TGTGCCTGGAGTGTAGGCGAGAGCTCCTATAATTCACCCCTCCACTTT. Amino acid sequence: CAWSVGESSYNSPLHF. Full variable domain (remainder filled in from reference TRBV30 and TRBJ1-6): SQTIHQWPATLVQPVGSPLSLECTVEGTSNPNLYWYRQAAGRGLQLLFYSVGIGQISSEVPQNLSASRPQDRQFILSSKKLLLSDSGFYLCAWSVGESSYNSPLHFGNGTRLTVT.

V is TRBV7-9 and J is TRBJ1-2, with D perhaps matching TRBD1 (6 bases). The CDR3 totals 14 residues. V lost 0 bases, J lost 6 bases, and 11 bases lay in between. Germline loops: CDR1 SEHNR, CDR2 FQNEAQ (reference sequence). The CDR3 sequence: CASSLAGARDGYTF. The CDR3 DNA reads TGTGCCAGCAGCTTAGCGGGGGCCAGGGATGGCTACACCTTC.

The chain couples TRBV19 to TRBJ2-2; 14 bases line up with TRBD2. The CDR3 runs 17 residues. V trimming: 8 bases; J trimming: 1 base; junction bases outside the gene matches: 6. CDR1 is LNHDA, CDR2 SQIVND, per germline (reference sequence). DNA of the CDR3: TGTGCCAGTTTCAGGACTAGCGGGAGGTTGAACACCGGGGAGCTGTTTTTT. This translates into CASFRTSGRLNTGELFF.

CDR3 loop: CASSLSAGSYEQYF. Written as DNA, the CDR3 is TGTGCCAGCAGTTTATCGGCCGGCTCCTACGAGCAGTACTTC. This chain links TRBV27 with TRBJ2-7; D is unclear. The CDR3 length is 14 residues. Germline values: CDR1 MNHEY, CDR2 SMNVEV (reference sequence). The V end was cut by 0 bases, the J end by 0 bases, with 6 bases between.

The chain joins TRBV6-4 to TRBJ2-1, with D unresolved. CDR1 MRHNA and CDR2 SNTAGT come from the germline V gene. The CDR3 spans 14 residues. The V and J ends lost 0 bases and 6 bases respectively, with 9 bases between them. The CDR3 here is CASSDSAAGNEQFF. CDR3 DNA sequence: TGTGCCAGCAGTGACTCCGCGGCAGGCAATGAGCAGTTCTTC.

This clone was detected once. The genes are TRBV5-1 and TRBJ1-1; 9 positions match TRBD1. CDR3 size: 15 residues. V was pared by 3 bases and J by 4 bases, with 7 bases of the junction left unmatched. Germline V gene sequence: CDR1 SGHRS, CDR2 YFSETQ. This chain's CDR3 is CASSSATGGGTEAFF. In DNA form, the CDR3 reads TGCGCCAGCAGCTCCGCGACAGGGGGGGGCACTGAAGCTTTCTTT.

V is TRBV7-9 and J is TRBJ1-2, with 7 bases fitting TRBD1. The CDR3 runs 15 residues. Germline-derived CDR1 and CDR2 are SEHNR and FQNEAQ (reference sequence). V shed 2 bases and J 2 bases; nucleotides not matched to a gene: 5. The CDR3 DNA follows: TGTGCCAGCAGCTTACAGGGGGGGTGGAACTATGGCTACACCTTC. This translates into CASSLQGGWNYGYTF. Filled out from reference TRBV7-9 and TRBJ1-2, the complete variable domain reads DTGVSQNPRHKITKRGQNVTFRCDPISEHNRLYWYRQTLGQGPEFLTYFQNEAQLEKSRLLSDRFSAERPKGSFSTLEIQRTEQGDSAMYLCASSLQGGWNYGYTFGSGTRLTVV.

V gene TRBV5-1 combines with J gene TRBJ2-5, with 9 nucleotides matching TRBD1. Trimming removed 0 bases from V and 5 bases from J; junction bases left unmatched: 8. CDR3 size: 16 residues. Germline CDR1 reads SGHRS; CDR2 reads YFSETQ. Written as DNA, the CDR3 is TGCGCCAGCAGCTTGGGGGCCGGGACAGGGTTGGAGACCCAGTACTTC. Encoded protein: CASSLGAGTGLETQYF.

The V and J genes are TRBV6-5 and TRBJ2-1; D remains unclear. Germline CDR1 reads MNHEY; CDR2 reads SVGAGI. V lost 6 bases to trimming and J lost 6 bases, with 12 bases between them. The CDR3 totals 13 residues. The CDR3 spells CASRPQVGNEQFF. Here the CDR3 DNA reads TGTGCCAGCAGACCACAAGTGGGCAATGAGCAGTTCTTC.

This rearrangement joins TRBV6-1 to TRBJ2-3; D is unresolved. CDR3 length equals 13 residues. Germline V gene sequence: CDR1 MNHNS, CDR2 SASEGT. The V gene lost 1 base and the J gene lost 3 bases, with 5 bases spanning the gap. The CDR3 sequence is CASSEDQTDTQYF. The CDR3 region has the DNA TGTGCCAGCAGTGAAGACCAGACAGATACGCAGTATTTT.

This rearrangement joins TRBV24-1 to TRBJ1-2; D gene unclear. The V end lost 3 bases, the J end lost 8 bases, and 9 bases lay between the germline ends. The CDR3 length is 12 residues. Per germline, CDR1 KGHDR and CDR2 SFDVKD. This CDR3 reads CATSDPVWGYTF. The CDR3 region has the DNA TGTGCCACCAGTGATCCCGTATGGGGCTACACCTTC.

V and J are TRBV7-8 and TRBJ1-5; 8 bases match TRBD1. The CDR3 is 16 residues long. V lost 1 base, J lost 3 bases, and 5 bases stayed unmatched. Looked up from germline, CDR1 is SGHVS and CDR2 is FQNEAQ. The CDR3 loop is CASSLGAGQVNQPQHF. CDR3 nucleotide sequence: TGTGCCAGCAGCTTAGGAGCGGGACAGGTCAATCAGCCCCAGCATTTT.

The J gene is TRBJ1-3, the V gene TRBV30; 7 positions match TRBD1. CDR3 length equals 15 residues. Germline values: CDR1 GTSNPN, CDR2 SVGIG (reference sequence). With V trimmed by 5 bases and J by 0 bases, 7 bases remained unmatched. Here the CDR3 DNA reads TGTGCCTGGTCGGGACAGTCAATCTCTGGAAACACCATATATTTT. Translation: CAWSGQSISGNTIYF. Looking up the rest from reference TRBV30 and TRBJ1-3 gives the full variable domain: SQTIHQWPATLVQPVGSPLSLECTVEGTSNPNLYWYRQAAGRGLQLLFYSVGIGQISSEVPQNLSASRPQDRQFILSSKKLLLSDSGFYLCAWSGQSISGNTIYFGEGSWLTVV.

The genes are TRBV5-6 and TRBJ1-3; tentative D call: TRBD1 (6 bases). Looked up from germline, CDR1 is SGHDT and CDR2 is YYEEEE. This CDR3 spans 14 amino acids. V lost 4 bases and J lost 2, with 10 bases in between. Written as DNA, the CDR3 is TGTGCCAGCAGCCGAACAGGGCCTGGAAACACCATATATTTT. This sequence encodes CASSRTGPGNTIYF.

In DNA, the CDR3 is TGTGCCTGGAGCAAGCTACAGGGCTACGAGCAGTACTTC. Translating it yields CAWSKLQGYEQYF. The rearrangement joins TRBV30 to TRBJ2-7; tentatively, D is TRBD1 (6 bases). Germline V gene lookup returns CDR1 GTSNPN and CDR2 SVGIG (reference sequence). This CDR3 contains 13 residues. V lost 3 bases and J 3 bases, leaving 12 bases between the germline ends.

This sequence joins TRBV5-1 and TRBJ1-6, with D perhaps matching TRBD1 (6 bases). Trimming cost V 0 bases and J 8 bases, with 9 bases left between them. CDR3 length: 14 amino acids. Germline values: CDR1 SGHRS, CDR2 YFSETQ. The CDR3 spells CASSLGEGDSPLHF. CDR3 bases: TGCGCCAGCAGCTTGGGAGAGGGGGATTCACCCCTCCACTTT. The full variable domain, in which reference TRBV5-1 and TRBJ1-6 provide the parts outside the CDR3, is KAGVTQTPRYLIKTRGQQVTLSCSPISGHRSVSWYQQTPGQGLQFLFEYFSETQRNKGNFPGRFSGRQFSNSRSEMNVSTLELGDSALYLCASSLGEGDSPLHFGNGTRLTVT.

The gene calls are TRBV7-9 and TRBJ2-1, with D hard to call. The V gene's germline CDR1 is SEHNR and CDR2 FQNEAQ (reference sequence). The length of the CDR3 is 15 residues. The V end lost 4 bases, the J end lost 3 bases, and 13 bases lay between the germline ends. In DNA form, the CDR3 reads TGTGCCAGCAGCTCCTCCCCTGAGGTCTACAATGAGCAGTTCTTC. Protein product: CASSSSPEVYNEQFF.

The chain carries TRBV2 and TRBJ2-5; D may be TRBD1 (6 bases). Looked up from germline, CDR1 is SNHLY and CDR2 is FYNNEI. The V end lost 4 bases, the J end lost 1 base, and 10 bases lay between the germline ends. CDR3 size: 14 residues. The CDR3 spells CASSVGATQETQYF. The CDR3 bases are TGTGCCAGCAGTGTGGGGGCTACCCAAGAGACCCAGTACTTC.

This chain uses TRBV30 with TRBJ2-3; TRBD1 is a possible D gene (5 bases). V was clipped by 3 bases and J by 0 bases, with 7 bases between them. This CDR3 is 13 amino acids long. Looked up from germline, CDR1 is GTSNPN and CDR2 is SVGIG (reference sequence). The CDR3 coding sequence is TGTGCCTGGAGGACAGCCAGCACAGATACGCAGTATTTT. Its translation: CAWRTASTDTQYF. Full variable domain (missing parts from reference TRBV30 and TRBJ2-3): SQTIHQWPATLVQPVGSPLSLECTVEGTSNPNLYWYRQAAGRGLQLLFYSVGIGQISSEVPQNLSASRPQDRQFILSSKKLLLSDSGFYLCAWRTASTDTQYFGPGTRLTVL.

This chain connects TRBV3-1 (or the pseudogene TRBV3-2) to TRBJ2-1; 9 bases align to TRBD2. Germline assignment: CDR1 LGHDT and CDR2 YNNKEL (reference sequence). The trim removed 4 bases at V and 9 bases at J, leaving 7 bases unmatched. The CDR3 covers 14 residues. The DNA of the CDR3 is TGTGCCAGCAGCCCCCCTGGACTAGCGCTTGAGCAGTTCTTC. This translates into CASSPPGLALEQFF.

The chain carries TRBV6-5 and TRBJ2-1; 7 nucleotides line up with TRBD2. This CDR3 comprises 12 residues. Per the germline V gene, CDR1 is MNHEY and CDR2 is SVGAGI. J lost 8 bases, V lost 5 bases, and 3 bases had no gene match. The CDR3 DNA is TGTGCCAGCAGTAGCGGGATCCATGAGCAGTTCTTC. Amino acid sequence: CASSSGIHEQFF.

V gene TRBV19 combines with J gene TRBJ1-2, with D unclear. V was cut by 3 bases and J by 4 bases, with 12 bases left in between. This CDR3 contains 14 residues. Germline V gene lookup returns CDR1 LNHDA and CDR2 SQIVND (reference sequence). The CDR3 region has the DNA TGTGCCAGTAGTATGGGTTTGGGTCGCTATGGCTACACCTTC. Its translation is CASSMGLGRYGYTF.

The chain has TRBV5-8 and TRBJ2-3; TRBD2 agrees at 16 bases. CDR1 is SGHTS and CDR2 is YDEGEE in the germline V gene. The V and J ends lost 0 bases and 0 bases, in that order; junction bases with no gene match: 7. The CDR3 is 20 amino acids. DNA of the CDR3: TGTGCCAGCAGCTTGGCCCCCGGGACTAGCGGGAGGGACAGCACAGATACGCAGTATTTT. Amino acids: CASSLAPGTSGRDSTDTQYF.

This rearrangement joins TRBV27 to TRBJ2-3; 7 nucleotides agree with TRBD2. CDR3 length equals 15 residues. CDR1 and CDR2 (germline): MNHEY, SMNVEV (reference sequence). Trimming took 3 bases from V and 0 from J; bases not matched to a gene: 3. Here the CDR3 reads CASSFGEGSTDTQYF. CDR3 bases: TGTGCCAGCAGTTTTGGGGAGGGGAGCACAGATACGCAGTATTTT.

J is TRBJ2-3 and V is TRBV27; D is possibly TRBD1 (5 bases). The V and J ends lost 4 bases and 6 bases respectively, with 8 bases between them. CDR3 length: 12 amino acids. The germline V gene encodes CDR1 MNHEY and CDR2 SMNVEV (reference sequence). CDR3 protein: CASSSSGDTQYF. CDR3 nucleotides: TGTGCCAGCAGTTCGTCAGGGGATACGCAGTATTTT.

The chain recombines TRBV13 with TRBJ1-2; unclear D gene. This CDR3 is 13 amino acids long. Germline CDR1 reads PRHDT; CDR2 reads FYEKMQ (reference sequence). The V end lost 8 bases, the J end lost 0 bases, and 10 bases lay between the germline ends. This CDR3 reads CASRPHSNYGYTF. The CDR3 DNA reads TGTGCCAGCCGGCCCCACTCTAACTATGGCTACACCTTC. Drawing the rest from reference TRBV13 and TRBJ1-2, the complete variable domain is AAGVIQSPRHLIKEKRETATLKCYPIPRHDTVYWYQQGPGQDPQFLISFYEKMQSDKGSIPDRFSAQQFSDYHSELNMSSLELGDSALYFCASRPHSNYGYTFGSGTRLTVV.